The subject of this entry is one T cell receptor beta chain. Antigen specificity is unknown. PCR primers comprised 60 Vbeta and 13 Jbeta primers. Generated by immunoSEQ multiplex PCR, the TCRdb table keeps only in-frame clones and is missing some. Found here are under 100,000 clones, 65% to 80% of them singletons; the top ten hold roughly 3%. This record belongs to a study of cytomegalovirus exposure and HLA in healthy donors. About the study: Among 150 million to 200 million T cells, an earlier analysis found 90 million to 130 million unique TCR beta sequences. Findings and caveats of the study: Available immune exposure information was restricted to CMV serostatus only. When analyzed later, a missense DCLRE1C variant was found to be linked to TCR beta V- and J-gene trimming.

Trimming at V came to 5 bases and at J to 9 bases, leaving 13 bases not matched to a gene. This CDR3 region has 15 residues. Looked up from germline, CDR1 is KGHSH and CDR2 is LQKENI. The chain is built from TRBV18 and TRBJ1-5, with TRBD1 matching over 7 bases. Sample: PBMCs. The clonotype originates from a man between 40 and 49 years old in good health and CMV-seronegative. The CDR3 sequence: CASSYSGTDILPQHF. In DNA, the CDR3 is TGTGCCAGCTCATATTCCGGGACAGACATCTTGCCCCAGCATTTT.